The 18 T cell receptor beta chains below come from one sample, sequenced in a study of vaccination effects on CD4 cells after COVID-19. Ahead of sequencing, the ViraFEST assay grew antigen-specific CD4+ T cells using viral peptide pools. CD4+ T cells were isolated after about nine days of culture. Here immunoSEQ multiplex PCR was the method, and the copy in TCRdb shows in-frame clones only, minus some. The sample includes approximately 54,000 clones, roughly 80% of them seen just once. These receptors' antigens are unknown. The sequences come from CD4+ T cells from PBMCs cultured with HCoV-229E spike peptides, collected before COVID-19 vaccination. These receptors all stem from a human donor who received a COVID-19 vaccine.

V is TRBV30 and J is TRBJ2-2; tentatively, D is TRBD1 or TRBD2 (5 bases each). The V gene's germline CDR1 is GTSNPN and CDR2 SVGIG (reference sequence). This CDR3 contains 13 residues. V was pared by 8 bases and J by 3 bases, with 13 bases between. In DNA, the CDR3 is TGTGCCCATAATCGGGGCGACACCGGGGAGCTGTTTTTT. Protein sequence: CAHNRGDTGELFF.

The J gene is TRBJ2-2, the V gene TRBV5-6; possible D gene TRBD2, 5 bases. In germline, CDR1 is SGHDT, CDR2 YYEEEE. This CDR3 has 16 amino acids. Trimming left V 4 bases short and J 4 bases short, with 17 bases between. In DNA, the CDR3 is TGTGCCAGCAGCCCGAGCCGGGGTTGGGGCACCGGGGAGCTGTTTTTT. Protein product: CASSPSRGWGTGELFF.

CDR3: CASTRKGGSNSPLHF. CDR3 nucleotide sequence: TGTGCCAGCACTCGAAAGGGGGGGTCAAATTCACCCCTCCACTTT. The chain uses TRBV27 and TRBJ1-6, with D tentatively TRBD1 (6 bases). V was cut by 7 bases and J by 7 bases, with 17 bases left in between. The CDR3 is made up of 15 amino acids. Germline-derived CDR1 and CDR2 are MNHEY and SMNVEV (reference sequence).

The chain recombines TRBV6-1 with TRBJ1-5; no clear D. This CDR3 spans 16 amino acids. Looked up from germline, CDR1 is MNHNS and CDR2 is SASEGT. Deletions cut 2 bases from V and 1 base from J, with 12 bases between. CDR3 coding DNA: TGTGCCAGCAGTGAACTAGGTCGCCTGAGCAATCAGCCCCAGCATTTT. It translates to CASSELGRLSNQPQHF.

Only one count was recorded for this clone. This chain uses TRBV24-1 with TRBJ2-1; 7 bases match TRBD1. The junction had 7 bases not matched to a gene; V was cut back by 4 bases and J by 2 bases. There are 16 residues in the CDR3. Germline V gene data show CDR1 as KGHDR and CDR2 as SFDVKD. The CDR3: CATSEHRDSAYNEQFF. The CDR3 region has the DNA TGTGCCACCAGTGAACATCGGGACAGTGCCTACAATGAGCAGTTCTTC.

The rearrangement joins TRBV6-4 to TRBJ1-2, with 7 bases that match TRBD1. V dropped 7 bases and J dropped 7; count of bases not matched to a gene: 3. There are 11 residues in the CDR3. Germline V gives CDR1 MRHNA, CDR2 SNTAGT. Written as DNA, the CDR3 is TGTGCCAGCACAGGGGGTCGTGGCTACACCTTC. Amino acid sequence: CASTGGRGYTF.

The chain links TRBV5-4 to TRBJ2-7; a possible D gene is TRBD1 (6 bases). V lost 2 bases and J 3 bases, leaving 15 bases between the germline ends. CDR1 is SGHNT, CDR2 YYREEE, per germline (reference sequence). The CDR3 length is 15 residues. DNA for the CDR3: TGTGCCAGCAGCTTATCTGGGGGCGCGGGCTACGAGCAGTACGTC. Translating gives CASSLSGGAGYEQYV.

The chain joins TRBV6-5 to TRBJ2-1; possible D gene TRBD1, 6 bases. The length of the CDR3 is 16 residues. Trimming took off 0 bases at V and 4 bases at J, with 13 bases between the two ends. Per the germline V gene, CDR1 is MNHEY and CDR2 is SVGAGI. CDR3 in amino acids: CASSYSTQGTYNEQFF. Written as DNA, the CDR3 is TGTGCCAGCAGTTACTCGACGCAGGGGACGTACAATGAGCAGTTCTTC.

This chain joins TRBV5-5 and TRBJ1-3, with D unclear. Trimming took 0 bases from V and 4 from J, leaving 17 bases between them. CDR1 is SGHKS, CDR2 YYEKEE, per germline (reference sequence). The CDR3 covers 17 residues. CDR3 DNA sequence: TGTGCCAGCAGCTTGGACGGAGTGGTTCTCGGCGGAAACACCATATATTTT. Protein product: CASSLDGVVLGGNTIYF. Full variable domain (missing parts from reference TRBV5-5 and TRBJ1-3): DAGVTQSPTHLIKTRGQQVTLRCSPISGHKSVSWYQQVLGQGPQFIFQYYEKEERGRGNFPDRFSARQFPNYSSELNVNALLLGDSALYLCASSLDGVVLGGNTIYFGEGSWLTVV.

The CDR3 bases are TGTGCCAGCAGTAAACAGGGTTATAATTCACCCCTCCACTTT. It codes for CASSKQGYNSPLHF. V and J are TRBV6-6 and TRBJ1-6; D is perhaps TRBD1 (6 bases). This CDR3 is built from 14 residues. Germline CDR1 is MNHNY and CDR2 is SVGAGI (reference sequence). Trimming pared 5 bases from V and 4 bases from J, leaving 9 bases between.

This clone came up a few times. V and J are TRBV6-4 and TRBJ1-1; 7 nucleotides match TRBD1. V was clipped by 2 bases and J by 11 bases; unmatched bases: 8. The CDR3 sequence is 13 residues long. Germline CDR1 and CDR2: MRHNA and SNTAGT. CDR3 region: CASSDPGQDPAFF. The CDR3 region has the DNA TGTGCCAGCAGTGACCCCGGACAGGACCCGGCTTTCTTT.

This sequence joins TRBV5-6 and TRBJ2-7; D gene ambiguous. The V end was cut by 1 base, the J end by 6 bases, with 11 bases between. Germline V gene lookup returns CDR1 SGHDT and CDR2 YYEEEE. This CDR3 has 13 residues. CDR3 sequence (DNA): TGTGCCAGCAGCTTGACGGACGGTATCGAGCAGTACGTC. It codes for CASSLTDGIEQYV.

The chain links TRBV3-1 (or the pseudogene TRBV3-2) to TRBJ1-6, with TRBD1 matching 7 bases. J gave up 5 bases and V 4 bases, and 2 bases lay outside the gene matches. CDR1 is LGHDT and CDR2 is YNNKEL in the germline V gene (reference sequence). The CDR3 has 14 amino acids. Written as DNA, the CDR3 is TGTGCCAGCAGCCTACAGGGGAATAATTCACCCCTCCACTTT. It yields the protein CASSLQGNNSPLHF.

The chain employs TRBV5-1 and TRBJ1-3; the D is unclear. Trimming left V 4 bases short and J 4 bases short, with 9 bases between. The CDR3 has 13 residues. CDR1 and CDR2 (germline): SGHRS, YFSETQ. Written as DNA, the CDR3 is TGCGCCAGCAGCCCGTTGAGCGGAAACACCATATATTTT. Protein: CASSPLSGNTIYF.

V usage is TRBV30 and J usage is TRBJ1-5; D is possibly TRBD1 (6 bases). The germline gives CDR1 GTSNPN, CDR2 SVGIG (reference sequence). This CDR3 has 14 amino acids. Between the trimmed V and J ends, which lost 3 bases and 7 bases, there was a span of 16 bases. The CDR3: CAWSGDGGSQPQHF. CDR3 bases: TGTGCCTGGAGCGGCGATGGGGGCTCCCAGCCCCAGCATTTT.

This rearrangement joins TRBV7-2 to TRBJ1-6; 8 bases line up with TRBD1. The CDR3 has 16 amino acids. CDR1 is SGHTA, CDR2 FQGNSA, per germline. Trimming cost V 6 bases and J 6 bases; bases outside gene matches: 10. The CDR3, as DNA: TGTGCCAGCAGACCCCCAGGGACAGGCTTTAATTCACCCCTCCACTTT. It yields the protein CASRPPGTGFNSPLHF.

This chain links TRBV19 with TRBJ1-1; tentatively, D is TRBD1 (5 bases). From germline, CDR1 is LNHDA and CDR2 SQIVND (reference sequence). CDR3 length: 16 residues. V shed 10 bases and J shed 0 bases, with 21 bases lying between them. This CDR3 is CATSTETNSLNTEAFF. For the CDR3, the DNA is TGTGCCACCTCGACAGAAACCAACTCTTTGAACACTGAAGCTTTCTTT.

The rearrangement uses TRBV5-6 and TRBJ2-7, with D perhaps matching TRBD1 (5 bases). Trimming took 3 bases from V and 0 from J, leaving 16 bases between them. Germline V gene sequence: CDR1 SGHDT, CDR2 YYEEEE. The CDR3 consists of 16 residues. Here the CDR3 reads CASSSSRGGSSYEQYV. The CDR3 DNA reads as TGTGCCAGCAGCTCGTCAAGGGGCGGTAGCTCCTACGAGCAGTACGTC.